The TCR beta chain described here comes from a study of blood T cell repertoires in COVID-19 (dated by TCRdb to 2018 to 2020). About the full investigation: Collaborator samples came from the United States, Italy and Spain and covered acute and convalescent phases of COVID-19. The material from the prospective study consisted of cDNA or gDNA derived from T cells, B-cell-depleted T cells, or PBMCs. Subjects who had been exposed to COVID-19, were actively infected with it, or had recovered from it provided the deeply sampled blood TCRbeta repertoires that made up the dataset. A freely available public database, intended as a resource for researchers studying the immune response to SARS-CoV-2, is where the repertoires were released. Samples came from the ongoing ImmuneRACE study (first 160 participants) plus 1,254 subjects from 6 global collaborators. Nearly every sample came with metadata listing a de-identified subject ID, COVID-19 status, age in years and sex. Where available, HLA class I and class II types were obtained from metadata supplied by the sample provider rather than from assay-based typing. The paper as a whole reports these results and caveats: How much clinical and demographic metadata was included differed by source and by participant, and the metadata was provided uncurated.

In Seattle, one collaborating source enrolled patients while the infection was active and tracked those patients longitudinally over the course of disease. The collaborating institutions used their own protocols to collect whole blood in K2EDTA tubes. Collaborator samples were shipped for TCRbeta analysis as frozen whole blood, isolated PBMCs, or DNA extracted from either sample type. The CDR3, cysteine through phenylalanine, is 16 amino acids long. The kept DNA is CDR3 alone, 48 bases in frame from the first base. V is cut by 6 bases and J by 4 bases, and the space between the germline ends is 19 bases. The germline V gene provides CDR1 SNHLY and CDR2 FYNNEI. The immunoSEQ Assay, a bias-controlled multiplex PCR, was used to amplify TCRbeta CDR3 regions from genomic DNA. In the original analysis: The number of nucleated cells in each sample was estimated by amplification of reference gene primers within the assay. To quantify the absolute abundance of each unique TCRbeta CDR3 rearrangement, sequence reads were collapsed and filtered. For each sample, productive Simpson clonality was calculated as the square root of Simpson's diversity index across productive rearrangements. This is the immuneACCESS table as TCRdb keeps it, with only in-frame sequences that have V and J called. A part of the clones is gone; compared with another copy, unresolved V genes explain less than half, and the rest is unexplained. The DNA gave D and trimming, while V, J and clone size come from that table. This sample is represented by approximately 97,000 clones; about 86% of them were singletons. The ten most abundant clones make up about 1.9% of the sample.

Details on this clone: The antigen this receptor binds is unknown. No base quality values were provided; no much bigger clone lies one nucleotide off.

This receptor was identified in a man aged 50-60 years with COVID-19, enrolled during active disease. The V gene is TRBV2 and the J gene is TRBJ2-1; tentative D gene TRBD1, with 5 bases matching. Sequencing used peripheral blood. The bases are TGTGCCAGCAGGATACGACAGAGTCGCCGATACAATGAGCAGTTCTTC. The resulting protein is CASRIRQSRRYNEQFF. Here the CDR3 is joined to the reference TRBV2 and TRBJ2-1 genes, and the full variable domain is: EPEVTQTPSHQVTQMGQEVILRCVPISNHLYFYWYRQILGQKVEFLVSFYNNEISEKSEIFDDQFSVERPDGSNFTLKIRSTKLEDSAMYFCASRIRQSRRYNEQFFGPGTRLTVL.